This T cell receptor (beta chain) was retrieved from a study of blood T cell repertoires in COVID-19. Assay used: immunoSEQ multiplex PCR; TCRdb lists only in-frame clones, some missing. The data hold around 100,000 clones, with more than 75% observed a single time. This CDR3 is built from 12 residues. Trimming left V 3 bases short and J 8 bases short, with 10 bases between. Germline V lookup: CDR1 MNHNS, CDR2 SASEGT. This chain links TRBV6-1 with TRBJ1-1; D perhaps matches TRBD1 (5 bases). The receptor was derived from a human donor in a cohort sampled during active COVID-19. Specimen: peripheral blood. This CDR3 is CASSDGGFEAFF. The CDR3 bases are TGTGCCAGCAGTGACGGGGGATTCGAAGCTTTCTTT.